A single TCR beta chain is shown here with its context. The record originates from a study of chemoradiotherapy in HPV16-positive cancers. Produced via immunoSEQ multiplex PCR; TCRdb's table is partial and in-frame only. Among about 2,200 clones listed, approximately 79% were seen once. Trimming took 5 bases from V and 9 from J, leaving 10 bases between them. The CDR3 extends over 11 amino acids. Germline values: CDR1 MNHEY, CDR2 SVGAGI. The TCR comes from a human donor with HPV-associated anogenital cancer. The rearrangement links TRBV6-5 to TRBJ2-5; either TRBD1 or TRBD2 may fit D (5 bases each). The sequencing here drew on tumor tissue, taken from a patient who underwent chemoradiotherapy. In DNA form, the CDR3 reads TGTGCCAGCAGTGGGGGACCGGCCCAGTACTTC. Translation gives CASSGGPAQYF.